One sample yielded the 27 T cell receptor beta chains listed below, sequenced in a study of cytomegalovirus exposure and HLA in healthy donors. The PCR ran on 60 Vbeta and 13 Jbeta primers. Sequenced by immunoSEQ multiplex PCR; TCRdb stores in-frame clones only, minus some. The repertoire includes 130,000 or so clones, approximately 80% of them detected once, and around 1.5% sits in the top ten. The sequencing input was PBMCs. The receptors were sampled from a woman between 35 and 50 years old in good health and CMV-seronegative.

The V gene is TRBV19, the J gene TRBJ1-2, with a weak D call TRBD1 (6 bases). Per germline, CDR1 LNHDA and CDR2 SQIVND (reference sequence). This CDR3 comprises 15 residues. V lost 1 base, J lost 3 bases, and 12 bases lay in between. This CDR3 is CASSIATGLDYGYTF. The DNA for the CDR3 is TGTGCCAGTAGTATAGCCACAGGGTTGGACTATGGCTACACCTTC.

In the case of this clone: The junction does not match germline at one end; this may be a read error. V gene TRBV5-4 combines with J gene TRBJ1-2; no clear D gene. CDR3 length equals 16 residues. The germline V gene encodes CDR1 SGHNT and CDR2 YYREEE (reference sequence). Here the CDR3 DNA reads TGTGCCAGCAGCCCCGGACTCCGGGCAGCATCAGATGGCTACCCCTTC. Residues: CASSPGLRAASDGYPF.

This clone was recorded a few times. The chain combines TRBV5-1 with TRBJ1-1; TRBD1 might be the D (6 bases). Looked up from germline, CDR1 is SGHRS and CDR2 is YFSETQ. CDR3 size: 14 residues. V was pared by 5 bases and J by 8 bases, with 19 bases between. The CDR3 DNA is TGCGCCAGCAGGGACAGACCTAAAACGGCGGAAGCTTTCTTT. This translates into CASRDRPKTAEAFF.

The CDR3 region is CASSYGSGGAAKNIQYF. In DNA, the CDR3 is TGTGCCAGCAGCTACGGAAGCGGGGGGGCCGCGAAAAACATTCAGTACTTC. This chain links TRBV13 with TRBJ2-4, with TRBD2 identical over 10 bases. The V gene end was trimmed by 4 bases and the J gene end by 4 bases; junction bases not matched to a gene: 10. The CDR3 totals 17 residues. CDR1 and CDR2 from the germline V gene are PRHDT and FYEKMQ (reference sequence). Full variable domain (rest looked up from reference TRBV13 and TRBJ2-4): AAGVIQSPRHLIKEKRETATLKCYPIPRHDTVYWYQQGPGQDPQFLISFYEKMQSDKGSIPDRFSAQQFSDYHSELNMSSLELGDSALYFCASSYGSGGAAKNIQYFGAGTRLSVL.

This chain uses TRBV7-9 with TRBJ1-2, with D possibly being TRBD1 (5 bases). The CDR3 covers 16 residues. Germline V gives CDR1 SEHNR, CDR2 FQNEAQ (reference sequence). With 2 bases removed from V and 4 bases from J, the gap between germline ends came to 17 bases. The CDR3 here is CASSLTPLTVRYGYTF. In DNA, the CDR3 is TGTGCCAGCAGCTTAACCCCTCTGACAGTCCGCTATGGCTACACCTTC.

In this sample, this clone turned up once. The CDR3 nucleotides are TGTGCCAGCAGTTTTCGGGGGATGAACACTGAAGCTTTCTTT. It translates to CASSFRGMNTEAFF. The chain couples TRBV27 to TRBJ1-1; a weak D match, TRBD1 (5 bases). With 3 bases removed from V and 0 bases from J, the gap between germline ends came to 8 bases. The CDR3 length is 14 residues. Germline values: CDR1 MNHEY, CDR2 SMNVEV (reference sequence).

This chain links TRBV2 with TRBJ1-1, with a possible D match to TRBD1 (6 bases). The CDR3 runs 16 residues. Germline CDR1 is SNHLY and CDR2 is FYNNEI. V was cut by 1 base and J by 0 bases, with 12 bases left in between. The CDR3 DNA is TGTGCCAGCAGTGAAGTATCCGGGACAATGAACACTGAAGCTTTCTTT. Its protein product is CASSEVSGTMNTEAFF. The complete variable domain, with remaining parts taken from reference TRBV2 and TRBJ1-1, reads EPEVTQTPSHQVTQMGQEVILRCVPISNHLYFYWYRQILGQKVEFLVSFYNNEISEKSEIFDDQFSVERPDGSNFTLKIRSTKLEDSAMYFCASSEVSGTMNTEAFFGQGTRLTVV.

The chain combines TRBV6-1 with TRBJ2-1; no clear D gene. The CDR3 length is 13 residues. Germline V gene lookup returns CDR1 MNHNS and CDR2 SASEGT. Between the trimmed V and J ends, which lost 6 bases and 3 bases, there was a span of 9 bases. CDR3: CASRSSVYNEQFF. CDR3 coding DNA: TGTGCCAGCAGATCTAGTGTCTACAATGAGCAGTTCTTC.

This clone was recorded a few times. The chain couples TRBV4-2 to TRBJ1-6, with 8 bases lining up with TRBD1. CDR3 size: 14 residues. CDR1 is LGHNA, CDR2 YNFKEQ, per germline. J lost 5 bases, V lost 4 bases, and 1 base had no gene match. CDR3 sequence: CASSPGQDNSPLHF. In DNA form, the CDR3 reads TGTGCCAGCAGCCCGGGACAGGATAATTCACCCCTCCACTTT.

This sequence joins TRBV5-4 and TRBJ1-4; weak D call: TRBD1 (6 bases). The CDR3 is 14 residues long. V was cut by 2 bases and J by 8 bases, with 13 bases left in between. The germline gives CDR1 SGHNT, CDR2 YYREEE (reference sequence). The CDR3 loop reads CASSLTGSREKLFF. CDR3 DNA sequence: TGTGCCAGCAGCTTAACAGGGAGTAGGGAAAAACTGTTTTTT.

The rearrangement joins TRBV6-1 to TRBJ1-1; a weak D match, TRBD1 (5 bases). The CDR3 length is 14 residues. Trimming shortened V by 8 bases and J by 1 base, and 14 bases separated the two germline ends. Germline CDR1 and CDR2: MNHNS and SASEGT. The CDR3 nucleotides read TGTGCCAGCCTTGGGGCCGGGGGGAACACTGAAGCTTTCTTT. Amino acids: CASLGAGGNTEAFF.

The chain carries TRBV19 and TRBJ1-1; the match to TRBD1 covers 10 bases. V trimming: 4 bases; J trimming: 5 bases; junction bases outside the gene matches: 13. The CDR3 loop spans 17 amino acids. Germline CDR1 reads LNHDA; CDR2 reads SQIVND (reference sequence). The CDR3 spells CASSRPAGQGERTEAFF. The CDR3 region has the DNA TGTGCCAGTAGTAGACCGGCCGGACAGGGGGAAAGGACTGAAGCTTTCTTT.

This chain connects TRBV6-1 to TRBJ1-2; D perhaps matches TRBD1 (5 bases). The CDR3 covers 17 residues. CDR1 and CDR2 from the germline V gene are MNHNS and SASEGT. Trimming removed 2 bases from V and 1 base from J, with 17 bases in between. CDR3 residues: CASSEPLFNRINYGYTF. As DNA, the CDR3 is TGTGCCAGCAGTGAACCCCTTTTTAACAGGATTAACTATGGCTACACCTTC.

The V call is TRBV7-9, the J call TRBJ1-6; the match to TRBD1 covers 8 bases. Germline CDR1 and CDR2: SEHNR and FQNEAQ (reference sequence). The CDR3 is 16 residues long. V gave up 5 bases and J gave up 9 bases; unmatched junction bases: 12. In DNA, the CDR3 is TGTGCCAGCAGCCCCGTCCGAAGGACAGGGTCTTCACCCCTCCACTTT. Protein sequence: CASSPVRRTGSSPLHF.

The rearrangement links TRBV18 to TRBJ2-7; 7 nucleotides line up with TRBD1. This CDR3 contains 13 residues. Trimming removed 4 bases from V and 6 bases from J; junction bases left unmatched: 6. CDR1 KGHSH and CDR2 LQKENI come from the germline V gene. For the CDR3, the DNA is TGTGCCAGCTCACTACAGGGGAATGGCGAGCAGTACTTC. Translating gives CASSLQGNGEQYF.

This clone was counted a few times. The V and J genes are TRBV6-6 and TRBJ2-7; 7 bases map to TRBD1. Germline values: CDR1 MNHNY, CDR2 SVGAGI (reference sequence). The ends lost 4 bases at V and 7 bases at J; junction bases unmatched: 7. This CDR3 contains 13 residues. This chain's CDR3 is CASSSGDSREQYF. The CDR3 region has the DNA TGTGCCAGCAGTTCAGGGGACAGTAGGGAGCAGTACTTC.

V and J are TRBV27 and TRBJ1-2; a weak D match, TRBD1 (5 bases). Trimming left V 3 bases short and J 1 base short, with 21 bases between. CDR1 MNHEY and CDR2 SMNVEV come from the germline V gene (reference sequence). This CDR3 comprises 18 residues. DNA of the CDR3: TGTGCCAGCAGTTTTAGGGGCCCGGGGGGAGGAATTAACTATGGCTACACCTTC. Translation: CASSFRGPGGGINYGYTF.

The chain employs TRBV6-6 and TRBJ2-5; 8 bases map to TRBD1. In germline, CDR1 is MNHNY, CDR2 SVGAGI (reference sequence). Trimming removed 6 bases from V and 1 base from J; junction bases left unmatched: 4. This CDR3 comprises 14 residues. In DNA form, the CDR3 reads TGTGCCAGCAGCCAGGACAGGGTCCAAGAGACCCAGTACTTC. Protein: CASSQDRVQETQYF.

This clone has a single count. J is TRBJ1-2 and V is TRBV6-5; 7 nucleotides align to TRBD1. This CDR3 comprises 14 residues. Unmatched junction bases numbered 8, after V lost 5 bases and J lost 5 bases. CDR1 is MNHEY and CDR2 is SVGAGI in the germline V gene. The CDR3 loop reads CASSEDRVDYGYTF. The DNA for the CDR3 is TGTGCCAGCAGTGAAGACAGGGTAGATTATGGCTACACCTTC.

V usage is TRBV6-5 and J usage is TRBJ2-1, with a tentative D call TRBD2 (5 bases). This CDR3 is 14 amino acids long. Germline V gene data show CDR1 as MNHEY and CDR2 as SVGAGI. V was shortened by 2 bases and J by 9 bases, with 14 bases between the two germline ends. The CDR3 nucleotides read TGTGCCAGCAGTTACACGCCCTCTCGGGGTGAGCAGTTCTTC. Its protein is CASSYTPSRGEQFF.

The chain has TRBV29-1 and TRBJ1-1, with D perhaps matching TRBD1 (5 bases). From germline, CDR1 is SQVTM and CDR2 ANQGSEA. The CDR3 length is 19 residues. V lost 6 bases and J 1 base, leaving 30 bases between the germline ends. This CDR3 is CSVAGWAQGHLMGNTEAFF. Written as DNA, the CDR3 is TGCAGCGTCGCCGGTTGGGCGCAGGGTCATCTCATGGGGAACACTGAAGCTTTCTTT.

The gene calls are TRBV6-4 and TRBJ2-3, with 14 bases identical to TRBD2. CDR3 size: 15 residues. Germline-derived CDR1 and CDR2 are MRHNA and SNTAGT. J gave up 5 bases and V 3 bases, and 1 base lay outside the gene matches. The CDR3 DNA reads as TGTGCCAGCAGTGAAGGGACTAGCGGGGGAGATACGCAGTATTTT. This translates into CASSEGTSGGDTQYF.

J is TRBJ2-1 and V is TRBV2, with TRBD2 matching over 9 bases. V shed 10 bases, J shed 12 bases, and the junction held 4 bases outside the gene matches. CDR3 size: 10 residues. The germline V gene has CDR1 SNHLY and CDR2 FYNNEI. In DNA form, the CDR3 reads TGTGCCACCCGAGCGGGAGGGCAGTTCTTC. Residues: CATRAGGQFF.

This chain uses TRBV6-1 with TRBJ2-3; 9 nucleotides align to TRBD2. The CDR3 has 15 amino acids. Germline V gene data show CDR1 as MNHNS and CDR2 as SASEGT. Trimming removed 2 bases from V and 5 bases from J; junction bases left unmatched: 5. The CDR3 bases are TGTGCCAGCAGTGAAACGACTAGCGGCGTAGATACGCAGTATTTT. It translates to CASSETTSGVDTQYF.

The V and J genes are TRBV7-2 and TRBJ2-5; 8 bases are a match to TRBD1. Losses at the gene ends were 0 bases for V and 0 bases for J; bases not matched to a gene: 3. The CDR3 spans 16 residues. CDR1 is SGHTA and CDR2 is FQGNSA in the germline V gene. Here the CDR3 reads CASSLATGAYQETQYF. The CDR3 DNA is TGTGCCAGCAGCTTAGCGACAGGGGCCTACCAAGAGACCCAGTACTTC.

This chain joins TRBV2 and TRBJ1-5; D is undetermined. The CDR3 spans 15 residues. Germline lookup yields CDR1 SNHLY and CDR2 FYNNEI. Between the trimmed V and J ends, which lost 5 bases and 2 bases, there was a span of 13 bases. CDR3 amino acids: CASSNLEVGNQPQHF. The CDR3 bases are TGTGCCAGCAGTAACCTAGAAGTTGGCAATCAGCCCCAGCATTTT.

The chain recombines TRBV19 with TRBJ1-2; D is unresolved. V was trimmed by 4 bases and J by 1 base, leaving 4 bases between them. Per germline, CDR1 LNHDA and CDR2 SQIVND (reference sequence). CDR3 length: 12 amino acids. The CDR3 is CASSNYNYGYTF. Here the CDR3 DNA reads TGTGCCAGTAGTAACTATAACTATGGCTACACCTTC.